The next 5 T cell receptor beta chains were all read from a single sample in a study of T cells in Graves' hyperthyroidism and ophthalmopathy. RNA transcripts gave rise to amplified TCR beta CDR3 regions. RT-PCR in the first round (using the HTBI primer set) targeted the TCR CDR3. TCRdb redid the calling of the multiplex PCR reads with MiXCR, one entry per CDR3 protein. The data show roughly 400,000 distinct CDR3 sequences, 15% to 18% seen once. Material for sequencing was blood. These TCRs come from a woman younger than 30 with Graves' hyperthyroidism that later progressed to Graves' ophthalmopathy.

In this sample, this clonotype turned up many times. The CDR3 protein is CASSEPQGDGYTF. The CDR3 DNA sequence: TGTGCCAGCAGTGAACCGCAGGGGGATGGCTACACCTTC. The V call is TRBV6-1, the J call TRBJ1-2, with 7 bases aligning to TRBD1. The junction had 3 bases not matched to a gene; V was cut back by 2 bases and J by 6 bases. The germline V gene encodes CDR1 MNHNS and CDR2 SASEGT. CDR3 length: 13 amino acids.

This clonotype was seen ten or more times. CDR3 sequence: CSARHPPGEGSPLHF. CDR3 bases: TGCAGTGCTAGACACCCCCCCGGAGAAGGGTCACCCCTCCACTTT. The chain couples TRBV20-1 to TRBJ1-6; D not resolved. The CDR3 spans 15 residues. The germline V and J ends were trimmed by 2 bases and 10 bases, with 18 bases remaining between them. Germline-derived CDR1 and CDR2 are DFQATT and SNEGSKA (reference sequence).

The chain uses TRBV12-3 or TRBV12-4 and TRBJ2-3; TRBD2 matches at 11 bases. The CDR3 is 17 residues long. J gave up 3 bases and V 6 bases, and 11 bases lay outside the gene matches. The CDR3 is CASSSRGGLAVTDTQYF. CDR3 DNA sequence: TGTGCCAGCAGCTCCAGGGGGGGACTAGCGGTTACAGATACGCAGTATTTT.

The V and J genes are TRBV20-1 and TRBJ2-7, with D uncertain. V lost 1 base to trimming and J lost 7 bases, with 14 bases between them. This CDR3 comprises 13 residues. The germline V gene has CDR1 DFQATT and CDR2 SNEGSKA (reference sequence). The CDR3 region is CSARVPLNGEQYF. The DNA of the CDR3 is TGCAGTGCTAGAGTCCCCCTAAACGGGGAGCAGTACTTC.

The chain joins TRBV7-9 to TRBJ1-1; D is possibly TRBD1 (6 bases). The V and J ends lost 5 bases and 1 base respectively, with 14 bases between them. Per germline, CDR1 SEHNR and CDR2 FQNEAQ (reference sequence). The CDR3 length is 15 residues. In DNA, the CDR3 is TGTGCCAGCAGCCCCTGGGGGCCAGAGAACACTGAAGCTTTCTTT. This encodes CASSPWGPENTEAFF.